What follows are 6 T cell receptor beta chains derived from one specimen sequenced in a study of T-cell memory formation after mild COVID-19. MiXCR was run by TCRdb on the 5' RACE reads, yielding one entry per CDR3 protein. The repertoire has over 300,000 distinct CDR3 sequences, approximately 22% of them found once; the top ten carry around 20%. The sample comprised PBMCs or a T cell subset sorted from them (not recorded which). Receptors were obtained from a man aged 18 to 35 who had mild COVID-19 (a few samples of this study predate the infection). Cell type and time point are not known.

J is TRBJ2-3 and V is TRBV6-5, with 7 bases identical to TRBD1. Trimming at V came to 5 bases and at J to 2 bases, leaving 10 bases not matched to a gene. Germline loops: CDR1 MNHEY, CDR2 SVGAGI. The CDR3 contains 16 residues. CDR3 region: CASSHRGDIPTDTQYF. Written as DNA, the CDR3 is TGTGCCAGCAGTCACAGGGGTGATATACCCACAGATACGCAGTATTTT.

The rearrangement joins TRBV18 to TRBJ1-3; D not certain. The CDR3 is 14 residues long. Trimming cost V 3 bases and J 0 bases, with 6 bases left between them. Per germline, CDR1 KGHSH and CDR2 LQKENI. The CDR3 loop is CASSPDGSGNTIYF. CDR3 bases: TGTGCCAGCTCACCCGACGGCTCTGGAAACACCATATATTTT.

CDR3 protein: CASSHKTVLAGGQGEQFF. The CDR3 region has the DNA TGTGCCAGCAGCCACAAGACTGTGCTAGCGGGGGGGCAGGGCGAGCAGTTCTTC. The J gene is TRBJ2-1, the V gene TRBV14, with 12 positions matching TRBD2. The J segment lost 10 bases and the V segment lost 3 bases, leaving 16 bases of the junction unmatched. Germline CDR1 and CDR2: SGHDN and FVKESK. There are 18 residues in the CDR3.

Here the CDR3 reads CASSLRQINTEAFF. In nucleotides, the CDR3 is TGTGCCAGCAGCCTAAGACAGATTAACACTGAAGCTTTCTTT. The V gene is TRBV5-6, the J gene TRBJ1-1; a possible D gene is TRBD1 (5 bases). The CDR3 extends over 14 amino acids. V lost 4 bases and J lost 2, with 12 bases in between. Germline V gives CDR1 SGHDT, CDR2 YYEEEE.

This clonotype was counted a single time. The V call is TRBV5-6, the J call TRBJ1-2; weak D call: TRBD1 (5 bases). The ends were cut back, 4 bases at V and 7 bases at J, with 20 bases in the middle. Germline assignment: CDR1 SGHDT and CDR2 YYEEEE. The CDR3 totals 15 residues. The CDR3 DNA is TGTGCCAGCAGCCCAAGCGCGTCCGGGGCGGGTGGCTACACCTTC. It translates to CASSPSASGAGGYTF.

The chain joins TRBV18 to TRBJ1-1; D unresolved. This CDR3 is built from 13 residues. V lost 4 bases and J 2 bases, leaving 8 bases between the germline ends. The germline CDR1 and CDR2 sequences are KGHSH and LQKENI. This CDR3 is CASSRAFNTEAFF. The DNA for the CDR3 is TGTGCCAGCTCACGGGCGTTTAACACTGAAGCTTTCTTT.